Presented here are 21 T cell receptor beta chains from one specimen sequenced in a study of CD8 T cells in ankylosing spondylitis. Whole-study findings and limits: Ankylosing spondylitis blood seemed to carry a telltale TCR beta motif made of under ten highly homologous variants.

These TCRs' antigens remain unknown. MiXCR, run by TCRdb on the 5' RACE reads, gives a single entry per CDR3 protein. The sample consists of more than 650,000 distinct CDR3 sequences, 10% to 15% of them appearing once. The sample comprised blood, either unsorted or a sorted T cell fraction (not recorded which). The receptor source for this set is a male donor with ankylosing spondylitis.

J is TRBJ2-1 and V is TRBV7-9; 7 bases fit TRBD2. The J segment lost 7 bases and the V segment lost 8 bases, leaving 8 bases of the junction unmatched. The CDR3 sequence is 13 residues long. Germline loops: CDR1 SEHNR, CDR2 FQNEAQ (reference sequence). CDR3 DNA sequence: TGTGCCAGCCACACGCGGCGGGAGAATGAGCAGTTCTTC. Amino acid sequence: CASHTRRENEQFF.

Here the CDR3 reads CASSRPGVNYGYTF. The CDR3 DNA reads TGTGCCAGCAGCCGACCCGGGGTGAACTATGGCTACACCTTC. The rearrangement joins TRBV7-2 to TRBJ1-2, with D hard to call. The V end was cut by 5 bases, the J end by 2 bases, with 12 bases between. This CDR3 comprises 14 residues. The germline CDR1 and CDR2 sequences are SGHTA and FQGNSA.

This clonotype was observed a handful of times. The gene calls are TRBV6-6 and TRBJ1-4; 7 nucleotides match TRBD1. The CDR3 has 13 amino acids. Germline V gene data show CDR1 as MNHNY and CDR2 as SVGAGI (reference sequence). The J segment lost 8 bases and the V segment lost 6 bases, leaving 6 bases of the junction unmatched. This CDR3 is CASRDRYREKLFF. CDR3 DNA: TGTGCCAGCAGGGACAGGTATCGGGAAAAACTGTTTTTT.

The sample holds many counts of this clonotype. The CDR3 DNA reads as TGCAGCGTTTACCAGGGGGCCTACGAGCAGTACTTC. Translated, it gives CSVYQGAYEQYF. The V call is TRBV29-1, the J call TRBJ2-7; 7 positions agree with TRBD1. V lost 5 bases and J lost 2; bases outside the gene matches: 3. Germline V lookup: CDR1 SQVTM, CDR2 ANQGSEA. The CDR3 is made up of 12 amino acids.

This clonotype was detected many times. This chain connects TRBV20-1 to TRBJ2-7; weak D call: TRBD1 (7 bases). This CDR3 has 15 residues. The V end was cut by 0 bases, the J end by 0 bases, with 12 bases between. In germline, CDR1 is DFQATT, CDR2 SNEGSKA (reference sequence). CDR3 sequence reads: CSARDPQGGSYEQYF. For the CDR3, the DNA is TGCAGTGCTAGAGATCCCCAGGGGGGCTCCTACGAGCAGTACTTC.

The table lists this clonotype with many counts. The chain has TRBV29-1 and TRBJ1-2; D call uncertain. Germline CDR1 is SQVTM and CDR2 is ANQGSEA. Trimming pared 4 bases from V and 7 bases from J, leaving 10 bases between. CDR3 size: 11 residues. Here the CDR3 reads CSVGPEGGYTF. The CDR3 region has the DNA TGCAGCGTTGGCCCAGAGGGTGGCTACACCTTC. The full variable domain, its missing parts supplied by reference TRBV29-1 and TRBJ1-2, is SAVISQKPSRDICQRGTSLTIQCQVDSQVTMMFWYRQQPGQSLTLIATANQGSEATYESGFVIDKFPISRPNLTFSTLTVSNMSPEDSSIYLCSVGPEGGYTFGSGTRLTVV.

In its sample, this clonotype was seen a few times. This chain connects TRBV29-1 to TRBJ2-3; the D is unclear. The CDR3 covers 12 residues. The V and J ends lost 4 bases and 5 bases respectively, with 10 bases between them. Germline lookup yields CDR1 SQVTM and CDR2 ANQGSEA. The chain's CDR3 is CSVVLVLDTQYF. The DNA for the CDR3 is TGCAGCGTTGTATTGGTGCTAGATACGCAGTATTTT.

This clonotype was counted a few times. The gene calls are TRBV15 and TRBJ2-5; maybe TRBD2 (6 bases). The length of the CDR3 is 16 residues. V gave up 0 bases and J gave up 0 bases, with 11 bases separating them. From germline, CDR1 is LNHNV and CDR2 YYDKDF (reference sequence). The CDR3 here is CATSRDPAGYQETQYF. The CDR3, as DNA: TGTGCCACCAGCAGAGATCCAGCGGGTTACCAAGAGACCCAGTACTTC.

This clonotype has a count of ten or more. This chain links TRBV6-5 with TRBJ1-2; D unresolved. The V end was cut by 4 bases, the J end by 8 bases, with 14 bases between. The CDR3 runs to 13 residues. The germline CDR1 and CDR2 sequences are MNHEY and SVGAGI. Here the CDR3 reads CASSSRTTFGYTF. CDR3 coding DNA: TGTGCCAGCAGTTCCCGGACTACCTTCGGCTACACCTTC.

The CDR3 here is CASSRDGIEQYF. The CDR3 DNA follows: TGTGCCAGCAGTCGAGACGGGATCGAGCAGTACTTC. J is TRBJ2-7 and V is TRBV6-1; D possibly corresponds to TRBD2 (5 bases). The ends were cut back, 5 bases at V and 6 bases at J, with 11 bases in the middle. From germline, CDR1 is MNHNS and CDR2 SASEGT. The CDR3 consists of 12 residues.

This chain joins TRBV4-3 and TRBJ1-3, with D perhaps matching TRBD1 (5 bases). V was cut by 1 base and J by 0 bases, with 16 bases left in between. CDR3 size: 18 residues. Germline CDR1 is LGHNA and CDR2 is YSLEER. The CDR3 protein is CASSQGLPTEHSGNTIYF. DNA for the CDR3: TGCGCCAGCAGCCAAGGCCTTCCGACAGAACACTCTGGAAACACCATATATTTT.

CDR3 residues: CASSLTSGAHTQYF. The CDR3 nucleotides read TGTGCCAGCAGCCTTACATCAGGGGCACATACGCAGTATTTT. The gene calls are TRBV14 and TRBJ2-3; possibly TRBD1 for D (6 bases). This CDR3 has 14 residues. CDR1 is SGHDN, CDR2 FVKESK, per germline. Deletions cut 4 bases from V and 7 bases from J, with 15 bases between.

This clonotype was seen many times. The CDR3 spells CASSQNQGVREQFF. CDR3 coding DNA: TGCGCCAGCAGCCAAAACCAGGGAGTACGCGAGCAGTTCTTC. The chain has TRBV4-3 and TRBJ2-1; D may be TRBD1 or TRBD2 (5 bases each). The CDR3 totals 14 residues. The V and J ends lost 2 bases and 10 bases respectively, with 15 bases between them. Germline loops: CDR1 LGHNA, CDR2 YSLEER.

The sample holds a few counts of this clonotype. The CDR3 DNA reads TGCAGTGCTAGAGACAGCTGGACAGGTGAGCAGTTCTTC. Its protein is CSARDSWTGEQFF. The chain recombines TRBV20-1 with TRBJ2-1, with 7 nucleotides matching TRBD1. Germline values: CDR1 DFQATT, CDR2 SNEGSKA (reference sequence). V lost 0 bases, J lost 9 bases, and 5 bases stayed unmatched. The CDR3 is made up of 13 amino acids.

This clonotype was observed at least ten times. J is TRBJ1-1 and V is TRBV29-1; no clear D. The CDR3 extends over 13 amino acids. Germline V gene data show CDR1 as SQVTM and CDR2 as ANQGSEA. Trimming took off 5 bases at V and 3 bases at J, with 13 bases between the two ends. The CDR3 loop reads CSVHPRLHTEAFF. The CDR3 region has the DNA TGCAGCGTTCATCCTCGGCTGCACACTGAAGCTTTCTTT.

The V call is TRBV30, the J call TRBJ2-1; 9 nucleotides line up with TRBD2. Germline lookup yields CDR1 GTSNPN and CDR2 SVGIG (reference sequence). CDR3 length equals 13 residues. V lost 6 bases to trimming and J lost 0 bases; unmatched junction nucleotides: 0. CDR3 bases: TGTGCCTGTAGCGGGAGCTCCTACAATGAGCAGTTCTTC. This codes for CACSGSSYNEQFF.

The V gene is TRBV4-1, the J gene TRBJ2-4; D unclear. Trimming took off 1 base at V and 0 bases at J, with 10 bases between the two ends. CDR3 length equals 16 residues. The V gene's germline CDR1 is MGHRA and CDR2 YSYEKL. The DNA of the CDR3 is TGCGCCAGCAGCCAAGGTTACAGTCAAGCCAAAAACATTCAGTACTTC. It is translated as CASSQGYSQAKNIQYF.

This clonotype was seen only a few times. The chain uses TRBV28 and TRBJ2-7, with TRBD2 identical over 10 bases. Germline V gene lookup returns CDR1 MDHEN and CDR2 SYDVKM. The CDR3 runs to 14 residues. With 5 bases clipped from V and 4 bases from J, the junction kept 5 bases outside the gene matches. For the CDR3, the DNA is TGTGCCAGCAGTCAGCGGGAGGGCCTTTACGAGCAGTACTTC. It specifies CASSQREGLYEQYF.

This clonotype was found a few times. The rearrangement links TRBV4-2 to TRBJ2-1; 9 nucleotides agree with TRBD1. The V gene's germline CDR1 is LGHNA and CDR2 YNFKEQ. The ends lost 5 bases at V and 5 bases at J; junction bases unmatched: 7. This CDR3 spans 15 amino acids. The CDR3 here is CASSAGTGQNNEQFF. The CDR3 coding sequence is TGTGCCAGCAGCGCCGGGACAGGGCAAAACAATGAGCAGTTCTTC.

This clonotype came up a few times. V is TRBV20-1 and J is TRBJ2-2; unclear D gene. Deletions cut 2 bases from V and 6 bases from J, with 16 bases between. The CDR3 has 15 amino acids. Germline-derived CDR1 and CDR2 are DFQATT and SNEGSKA (reference sequence). CDR3 sequence: CSARTLDPVAGELFF. Here the CDR3 DNA reads TGCAGTGCTAGAACACTGGACCCCGTGGCCGGGGAGCTGTTTTTT.

This clonotype was seen a handful of times. The V and J genes are TRBV28 and TRBJ2-4; TRBD2 might be the D (5 bases). V shed 5 bases and J shed 16 bases, with 18 bases lying between them. Germline-derived CDR1 and CDR2 are MDHEN and SYDVKM. The CDR3 is 12 residues long. In DNA form, the CDR3 reads TGTGCCAGCAGTCTACAGCGGACGGGTCTATACTTC. It encodes CASSLQRTGLYF.